This T cell receptor beta chain was found in a study of blood T cells in healthy people across ages. This clonotype turned up a few times. The CDR3 contains 14 residues. The germline V and J ends were trimmed by 1 base and 6 bases, with 11 bases remaining between them. CDR1 and CDR2 (germline): LNHNV, YYDKDF (reference sequence). Researchers isolated at least 6 million PBMCs per sample. It was with a sample-barcoded 5' primer and a J-beta primer mix that a second PCR of roughly 7 to 12 cycles was run. One entry per CDR3 protein, called by TCRdb with MiXCR from the 5' RACE reads. The sample lists hundreds of thousands of distinct CDR3 sequences; 58% were seen once.

This chain links TRBV15 with TRBJ2-3; D is perhaps TRBD2 (5 bases). Sequences were obtained from blood. The receptor comes from a man between 25 and 39 years old in good health. CDR3 in amino acids: CATSRGLSPDTQYF. The CDR3 nucleotides are TGTGCCACCAGCAGAGGACTATCCCCGGATACGCAGTATTTT.